The clone carrying this TCR beta chain was seen more than once but under ten times. Its target is unknown. This entry is derived from a study of T-cell reconstitution after alpha-beta-depleted transplantation in children. Points from the study as a whole: Newly made T cells mostly supplied T-cell counts and diversity one year after transplant.

Unique molecular identifiers were incorporated during preparation of the TCRbeta library. From the PCR reads, TCRdb called clonotypes with MiXCR, one entry per CDR3 protein. The data hold about 1,000,000 distinct CDR3 sequences, with under 30% observed a single time. Sequencing used PBMCs, mostly from graft donor cells, obtained 360 days after TCRalphabeta/CD19-depleted stem cell transplant. This TCR was recovered from a boy under two years old who had a stem cell transplant for SCID, so the T cells may come from the graft donor.

In DNA form, the CDR3 reads TGCGCCAGCAGCTTCTACAAAAACCACCGGGACGGGAATAGCACAGATACGCAGTATTTT. Amino acid sequence: CASSFYKNHRDGNSTDTQYF. The V and J genes are TRBV5-1 and TRBJ2-3; D may correspond to TRBD1 or TRBD2 (5 bases each). V shed 2 bases and J shed 0 bases, with 25 bases lying between them. This CDR3 spans 20 amino acids. Germline V gene lookup returns CDR1 SGHRS and CDR2 YFSETQ.